This T cell receptor beta chain was obtained from a study of blood T cell repertoires in COVID-19. Across the whole study: The analysed material was cDNA or gDNA that came from T cells, B-cell-depleted T cells, or PBMCs.

This CDR3 spans 13 amino acids. Trimming took 4 bases from V and 2 from J, leaving 8 bases between them. Authors' processing steps: Estimated nucleated cell counts came from reference gene primer amplification. Only in-frame clones appear in the TCRdb table, and some are missing; sequencing was by immunoSEQ multiplex PCR. V, J and clone size are those of that table, while D and trimming were read from the DNA. The sample has nearly 25,000 clones; about 86% are singletons. The source of this sequence is a man between 65 and 79 years old with acute or convalescent COVID-19. The J gene is TRBJ1-2, the V gene TRBV12-3 or TRBV12-4; D is unresolved. Input material: peripheral blood. Here the CDR3 reads CASSYGINYGYTF. DNA for the CDR3: TGTGCCAGCAGTTACGGGATAAACTATGGCTACACCTTC.